Listed here is a single T cell receptor (beta chain). The source of the sample is a study of shared clonotypes between healthy human individuals. The CDR3 extends over 20 amino acids. V was clipped by 6 bases and J by 3 bases; unmatched bases: 20. CDR1 is MNHNS, CDR2 SASEGT, per germline. TCRdb's copy holds only in-frame clones and misses some; the assay was immunoSEQ multiplex PCR. The repertoire holds 950,000 to 1,300,000 clones, with around four fifths as singletons. The sequence derives from a man aged 18 to 30 in good health. The specimen sequenced was memory CD4+ T cells sorted from blood. Subset here: CD45RA-negative fraction. The J gene is TRBJ2-6, the V gene TRBV6-1; 7 bases agree with TRBD1. CDR3 sequence reads: CASREHAGTVLGLGANVLTF. Written as DNA, the CDR3 is TGTGCCAGCAGGGAACACGCAGGGACAGTACTAGGCCTTGGGGCCAACGTCCTGACTTTC.